This T cell receptor (beta chain) appears in the sequencing data of a study of cytomegalovirus exposure and HLA in healthy donors. This clone was found once. The antigen remains undetermined. Using immunoSEQ multiplex PCR, the repertoire was profiled, and TCRdb retains in-frame clones only, with some absent. The sample holds about 38,000 clones, over 85% seen once. CDR1 is SGHAT, CDR2 FQNNGV, per germline. The length of the CDR3 is 14 residues. V was cut by 7 bases and J by 6 bases, with 18 bases left in between. Study findings and constraints: The study listed under 200 cytomegalovirus-associated TCR beta chains.

The TCR originated in a man aged 18 to 29 in good health and CMV-seronegative. The V gene is TRBV11-2, the J gene TRBJ1-1; unclear D gene. The specimen sequenced was PBMCs. In DNA form, the CDR3 reads TGTGCCAGCATCACTCGGACCGGGAGTGCTGAAGCTTTCTTT. Protein sequence: CASITRTGSAEAFF.